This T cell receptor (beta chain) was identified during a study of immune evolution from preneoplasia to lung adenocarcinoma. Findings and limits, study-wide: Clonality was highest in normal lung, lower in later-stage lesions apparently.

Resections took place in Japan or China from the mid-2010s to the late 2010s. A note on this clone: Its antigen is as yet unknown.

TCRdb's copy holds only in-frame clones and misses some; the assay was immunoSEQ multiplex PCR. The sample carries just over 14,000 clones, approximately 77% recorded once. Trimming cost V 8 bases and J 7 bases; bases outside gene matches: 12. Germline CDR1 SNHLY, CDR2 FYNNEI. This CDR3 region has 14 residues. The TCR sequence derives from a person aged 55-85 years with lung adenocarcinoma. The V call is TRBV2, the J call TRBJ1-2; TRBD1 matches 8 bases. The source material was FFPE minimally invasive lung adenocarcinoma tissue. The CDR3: CASRSGQAFGGYTF. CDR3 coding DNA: TGTGCCAGCCGTTCGGGACAGGCATTTGGTGGCTACACCTTC.